A single sample gave rise to the 26 T cell receptor beta chains below, sequenced in a study of blood T cell repertoires in COVID-19. The assay was immunoSEQ multiplex PCR, and TCRdb's table has in-frame clones only and misses some. The table lists 250,000 to 300,000 clones, around 88% of them singletons. Sequenced: peripheral blood. The origin of the receptors is a man older than 75 with acute or convalescent COVID-19.

The chain is built from TRBV7-2 and TRBJ2-7; D is unclear. Trimming took 2 bases from V and 4 from J, leaving 9 bases between them. CDR1 SGHTA and CDR2 FQGNSA come from the germline V gene. This CDR3 has 13 residues. This CDR3 reads CASSLRLIYEQYF. The CDR3 DNA reads TGTGCCAGCAGCTTAAGACTCATTTACGAGCAGTACTTC.

This clone was observed a few times. The chain couples TRBV27 to TRBJ2-7; 7 nucleotides agree with TRBD2. The CDR3 is made up of 14 amino acids. Germline CDR1 and CDR2: MNHEY and SMNVEV (reference sequence). V shed 2 bases and J 5 bases; nucleotides not matched to a gene: 6. The CDR3 sequence is CASSLRGAGDEQYF. In DNA form, the CDR3 reads TGTGCCAGCAGTTTAAGGGGCGCGGGGGACGAGCAGTACTTC.

The chain carries TRBV19 and TRBJ1-2; 7 bases align to TRBD1. V was clipped by 6 bases and J by 6 bases; unmatched bases: 10. From germline, CDR1 is LNHDA and CDR2 SQIVND (reference sequence). The CDR3 covers 14 residues. DNA of the CDR3: TGTGCCAGTAGATACACACAGGGGAACAATGGCTACACCTTC. Protein sequence: CASRYTQGNNGYTF.

The V gene is TRBV24-1, the J gene TRBJ1-2, with 10 nucleotides matching TRBD1. This CDR3 has 15 residues. J gave up 6 bases and V 2 bases, and 5 bases lay outside the gene matches. The germline gives CDR1 KGHDR, CDR2 SFDVKD. CDR3 nucleotide sequence: TGTGCCACCAGTGATTGGACAGGGGGACTAGATGGCTACACCTTC. Its protein is CATSDWTGGLDGYTF.

This CDR3 is CASGAQGDEQYF. The CDR3 DNA is TGCGCCAGCGGCGCACAGGGGGACGAGCAGTACTTC. The rearrangement links TRBV5-1 to TRBJ2-7; 8 nucleotides align to TRBD1. Looked up from germline, CDR1 is SGHRS and CDR2 is YFSETQ. Trimming took 7 bases from V and 5 from J; bases not matched to a gene: 5. This CDR3 spans 12 amino acids.

The J gene is TRBJ2-1, the V gene TRBV6-1; D is undetermined. Germline loops: CDR1 MNHNS, CDR2 SASEGT. The CDR3 sequence is 13 residues long. Trimming removed 2 bases at V and 4 bases at J, with 6 bases between. The CDR3 coding sequence is TGTGCCAGCAGTGAAATCCCATACAATGAGCAGTTCTTC. Translation: CASSEIPYNEQFF.

This chain joins TRBV2 and TRBJ2-2, with D perhaps matching TRBD1 (6 bases). Germline V lookup: CDR1 SNHLY, CDR2 FYNNEI. V was pared by 7 bases and J by 0 bases, with 12 bases between. The CDR3 extends over 15 amino acids. Written as DNA, the CDR3 is TGTGCCAGCAATGGGGGACAAACGAACACCGGGGAGCTGTTTTTT. Translation gives CASNGGQTNTGELFF.

As DNA, the CDR3 is TGTGCCAGCAGCTCAGCGGGGGGGTCCTACAATGAGCAGTTCTTC. Its protein product is CASSSAGGSYNEQFF. This chain connects TRBV7-2 to TRBJ2-1; 10 nucleotides align to TRBD2. J lost 1 base, V lost 4 bases, and 1 base had no gene match. Germline V gene lookup returns CDR1 SGHTA and CDR2 FQGNSA. The CDR3 runs to 15 residues.

The chain employs TRBV5-4 and TRBJ2-1, with a tentative D call TRBD1 (5 bases). There are 14 residues in the CDR3. Trimming took off 6 bases at V and 10 bases at J, with 20 bases between the two ends. Per germline, CDR1 SGHNT and CDR2 YYREEE (reference sequence). CDR3 protein: CASKGRMGSGEQFF. The CDR3 DNA is TGTGCCAGCAAGGGAAGGATGGGATCAGGGGAGCAGTTCTTC.

The chain uses TRBV9 and TRBJ2-5; D ambiguous. This CDR3 is 15 amino acids long. CDR1 and CDR2 from the germline V gene are SGDLS and YYNGEE. Trimming pared 0 bases from V and 5 bases from J, leaving 14 bases between. The CDR3 DNA reads TGTGCCAGCAGCGTAGCTCTTTCGTATCGTGAGACCCAGTACTTC. This encodes CASSVALSYRETQYF. Supplemented by reference TRBV9 and TRBJ2-5, the full variable domain reads DSGVTQTPKHLITATGQRVTLRCSPRSGDLSVYWYQQSLDQGLQFLIQYYNGEERAKGNILERFSAQQFPDLHSELNLSSLELGDSALYFCASSVALSYRETQYFGPGTRLLVL.

This clone was seen only once. The chain combines TRBV19 with TRBJ1-1, with TRBD1 matching 8 bases. V dropped 5 bases and J dropped 1; count of bases not matched to a gene: 6. The CDR3 extends over 15 amino acids. CDR1 LNHDA and CDR2 SQIVND come from the germline V gene (reference sequence). The CDR3 here is CASSPNTGGNTEAFF. CDR3 DNA: TGTGCCAGTAGTCCCAATACAGGGGGGAACACTGAAGCTTTCTTT.

The chain has TRBV7-3 and TRBJ2-1; 8 positions agree with TRBD1. Germline loops: CDR1 SGHTA, CDR2 FQGTGA. CDR3 size: 14 residues. Trimming took 5 bases from V and 9 from J; bases not matched to a gene: 9. CDR3 sequence reads: CASSIGQGGAEQFF. CDR3 sequence (DNA): TGTGCCAGCAGCATCGGACAGGGCGGGGCTGAGCAGTTCTTC.

The table lists this clone with a few counts. J is TRBJ2-7 and V is TRBV5-1, with 10 bases identical to TRBD1. Germline CDR1 and CDR2: SGHRS and YFSETQ. V trimming: 0 bases; J trimming: 3 bases; junction bases outside the gene matches: 3. The length of the CDR3 is 15 residues. The CDR3 bases are TGCGCCAGCAGCTTGGCCGGGACAGGGGTCTACGAGCAGTACTTC. Protein sequence: CASSLAGTGVYEQYF.

This clone was seen a handful of times. The genes are TRBV5-1 and TRBJ2-2; 7 bases are shared with TRBD1. The germline V gene has CDR1 SGHRS and CDR2 YFSETQ. CDR3 length equals 15 residues. Trimming at V came to 4 bases and at J to 3 bases, leaving 6 bases not matched to a gene. The CDR3, as DNA: TGCGCCAGCAGCACCGGGACAGAATACACCGGGGAGCTGTTTTTT. Translating it yields CASSTGTEYTGELFF.

The count of this clone is one. V gene TRBV15 combines with J gene TRBJ1-5, with 10 bases fitting TRBD1. Germline values: CDR1 LNHNV, CDR2 YYDKDF (reference sequence). The CDR3 runs to 16 residues. The J segment lost 6 bases and the V segment lost 3 bases, leaving 8 bases of the junction unmatched. The CDR3 protein is CATSSRDRGLGQPQHF. Written as DNA, the CDR3 is TGTGCCACCAGCAGCCGGGACAGGGGTTTGGGTCAGCCCCAGCATTTT.

V gene TRBV27 combines with J gene TRBJ2-7; a possible D gene is TRBD2 (5 bases). Germline V lookup: CDR1 MNHEY, CDR2 SMNVEV (reference sequence). Trimming removed 4 bases at V and 3 bases at J, with 13 bases between. This CDR3 comprises 14 residues. This chain's CDR3 is CASSSYLGSYEQYF. The DNA of the CDR3 is TGTGCCAGCAGTTCCTATCTGGGGAGCTACGAGCAGTACTTC.

The J gene is TRBJ2-7, the V gene TRBV28, with D uncertain. This CDR3 is 15 amino acids long. The V end was cut by 3 bases, the J end by 0 bases, with 12 bases between. Germline V lookup: CDR1 MDHEN, CDR2 SYDVKM. The DNA for the CDR3 is TGTGCCAGCAGTTTCCGCAGAAGATTCTCCTACGAGCAGTACTTC. Residues: CASSFRRRFSYEQYF. Together with reference TRBV28 and TRBJ2-7, the CDR3 gives the full variable domain: DVKVTQSSRYLVKRTGEKVFLECVQDMDHENMFWYRQDPGLGLRLIYFSYDVKMKEKGDIPEGYSVSREKKERFSLILESASTNQTSMYLCASSFRRRFSYEQYFGPGTRLTVT.

In DNA form, the CDR3 reads TGTGCCAGCAGTGTGAGCGGGGGACGTACCTCCGAGCAGTACTTC. It is translated as CASSVSGGRTSEQYF. This chain connects TRBV7-9 to TRBJ2-7, with 8 bases fitting TRBD2. This CDR3 has 15 residues. V was pared by 6 bases and J by 6 bases, with 13 bases of the junction left unmatched. Looked up from germline, CDR1 is SEHNR and CDR2 is FQNEAQ (reference sequence). Using reference TRBV7-9 and TRBJ2-7 for the parts outside the CDR3, the full variable domain is DTGVSQNPRHKITKRGQNVTFRCDPISEHNRLYWYRQTLGQGPEFLTYFQNEAQLEKSRLLSDRFSAERPKGSFSTLEIQRTEQGDSAMYLCASSVSGGRTSEQYFGPGTRLTVT.

V and J are TRBV5-1 and TRBJ1-2; 7 bases map to TRBD1. In germline, CDR1 is SGHRS, CDR2 YFSETQ. The CDR3 is made up of 12 amino acids. The V and J ends lost 4 bases and 4 bases, in that order; junction bases with no gene match: 1. The CDR3 spells CASSRDSYGYTF. The CDR3 nucleotides are TGCGCCAGCAGCCGGGACAGCTATGGCTACACCTTC.

This clone was seen more than once but under ten times. The chain has TRBV5-1 and TRBJ1-4; 8 positions agree with TRBD1. The CDR3 is 15 residues long. J gave up 3 bases and V 2 bases, and 3 bases lay outside the gene matches. Germline V CDR1 and CDR2: SGHRS, YFSETQ. The CDR3 coding sequence is TGCGCCAGCAGCTTAGGACAGGGTGCTAATGAAAAACTGTTTTTT. This gives the protein CASSLGQGANEKLFF.

V and J are TRBV21-1 and TRBJ2-3; TRBD2 is the table's D call and was not checked against the DNA. TRBV21-1 has pseudogene status. The CDR3 totals 24 residues. CDR3 amino acids: CASSKVVGGRATQHQRRRTDTQYF. In nucleotides, the CDR3 is TGTGCCAGCAGCAAAGTGGTCGGCGGGAGGGCCACCCAACACCAAAGACGCCGCACAGATACGCAGTATTTT.

The gene calls are TRBV11-2 and TRBJ2-1, with 15 bases matching TRBD2. CDR1 is SGHAT and CDR2 is FQNNGV in the germline V gene. Germline trimming cut 5 bases from V and 6 bases from J; bases unmatched to any gene: 8. The CDR3 sequence is 17 residues long. In DNA, the CDR3 is TGTGCCAGCAGCCCGGGACTAGCGGGAGGAGCCCTCAATGAGCAGTTCTTC. It yields the protein CASSPGLAGGALNEQFF.

This chain connects TRBV28 to TRBJ1-6; D remains unclear. The CDR3 length is 13 residues. Germline CDR1 MDHEN, CDR2 SYDVKM. V shed 7 bases and J shed 5 bases, with 9 bases lying between them. The CDR3 DNA reads TGTGCCAGCAAGTTACAGAATAATTCACCCCTCCACTTT. Translating gives CASKLQNNSPLHF.

The chain couples TRBV21-1 to TRBJ1-5; TRBD1 is the table's D call, not checked against the DNA. TRBV21-1 is assigned pseudogene status. The CDR3 runs to 14 residues. The CDR3 region is CASSKIDRDQPQHF. The CDR3 nucleotides read TGTGCCAGCAGCAAAATCGACAGGGATCAGCCCCAGCATTTT.

This chain links TRBV7-8 with TRBJ2-3; D gene unclear. This CDR3 spans 15 amino acids. V lost 5 bases and J lost 1, with 13 bases in between. The germline V gene has CDR1 SGHVS and CDR2 FQNEAQ. The CDR3 spells CASSLSAPGTDTQYF. The CDR3 DNA sequence: TGTGCCAGCAGCCTAAGCGCGCCCGGCACAGATACGCAGTATTTT.

The chain joins TRBV2 to TRBJ2-2, with D maybe TRBD2 (5 bases). Germline V gene lookup returns CDR1 SNHLY and CDR2 FYNNEI. The CDR3 is 16 amino acids. V was pared by 5 bases and J by 6 bases, with 19 bases between. In nucleotides, the CDR3 is TGTGCCAGCAGTTCCCCCGGGAAAGCCTTGTCCGGGGAGCTGTTTTTT. The encoded protein is CASSSPGKALSGELFF.